The rows below give T cell receptor beta chains drawn from one sample of a study of blood T cell repertoires in COVID-19. Produced via immunoSEQ multiplex PCR; TCRdb's table is partial and in-frame only. The table records 250,000 to 300,000 clones, roughly nine tenths of them present only once. The sequencing input was peripheral blood. These receptors originate from a woman in her twenties or thirties with COVID-19, enrolled during active disease. Each CDR3 is given with its conserved first and last residue. D genes are given only for firm matches. For some rows the clone size is stated as once, few or many, or as a class when expanded; others skip it.

clone_size	v_call	j_call	d_call	cdr3_nt	cdr3_aa
once	TRBV10-3	TRBJ1-6	-	TGTGCCATCAGTGGGAGCCCCGGGGCACCCCTCCACTTT	CAISGSPGAPLHF
-	TRBV6-4	TRBJ1-2	TRBD1	TGTGCCAGCAGTGACTACCCGAAAGGACAGGGGTTCAATTACACCTTC	CASSDYPKGQGFNYTF
-	TRBV6-5	TRBJ2-7	TRBD2	TGTGCCAGCACCACGGGGGGGTTTGAGCAGTACTTC	CASTTGGFEQYF
-	TRBV5-1	TRBJ1-2	TRBD1	TGCGCCAGCAGCAAAGGGGACAGGGTTATTGGCTACACCTTC	CASSKGDRVIGYTF
-	TRBV5-1	TRBJ1-4	TRBD1	TGCGCCAGCAGCTCAGAGTCCCAGGGGGCGGCAAAACTGTTTTTT	CASSSESQGAAKLFF
few	TRBV5-4	TRBJ2-3	TRBD1	TGTGCCAGCAGCTTGGGGACAGGGGGTACAGATACGCAGTATTTT	CASSLGTGGTDTQYF
few	TRBV9	TRBJ2-1	-	TGTGCCAGCAGCGTAGAGACAGGCTACAATGAGCAGTTCTTC	CASSVETGYNEQFF
-	TRBV3-1/TRBV3-2	TRBJ1-4	-	TGTGCCAGCAGCCACAACCGCCAGGGGCTGTTTTTT	CASSHNRQGLFF
-	TRBV12-3/TRBV12-4	TRBJ1-1	-	TGTGCCAGCAGTTTAGGGGGCAACACTGAAGCTTTCTTT	CASSLGGNTEAFF
once	TRBV5-1	TRBJ2-2	TRBD1	TGCGCCAGCAGCTTTCCCCGGGACAGGGTCACCGGGGAGCTGTTTTTT	CASSFPRDRVTGELFF
-	TRBV5-4	TRBJ2-7	TRBD2	TGTGCCAGCAGCCCTGCCGGCGGGGGGAACTCCTACGAGCAGTACTTC	CASSPAGGGNSYEQYF
few	TRBV19	TRBJ1-3	-	TGTGCCAGTTCGGGTCGCCATCCTGGAAACACCATATATTTT	CASSGRHPGNTIYF
few	TRBV7-9	TRBJ2-3	-	TGTGCCAGCAGCTCGAGCGGGTTGACGCAGTATTTT	CASSSSGLTQYF
-	TRBV6-6	TRBJ2-7	TRBD1	TGTGCCAGCAGCGGGGCCGGGACAGGGGCTAAGTTGAAGTACTTC	CASSGAGTGAKLKYF
-	TRBV2	TRBJ1-2	TRBD1	TGTGCCTCCCACCGGGACAGCGCTAACTATGGCTACACCTTC	CASHRDSANYGYTF
-	TRBV5-5	TRBJ1-4	TRBD1	TGTGCCAGCAGCCCGGCAGGGGGCTTGCTGAATCAACTGTTTTTT	CASSPAGGLLNQLFF
-	TRBV7-6	TRBJ1-3	-	TGTGCCAGCAGCCCACCCGGACAGCGCTCTGGAAACACCATATATTTT	CASSPPGQRSGNTIYF
once	TRBV4-2	TRBJ2-5	-	TGTGCCAGCAGCCACCTTGGCGGGGGCGGGGGCTGGGAAGAGACCCAGTACTTC	CASSHLGGGGGWEETQYF
-	TRBV30	TRBJ2-7	-	TGTGCCTGGAGTGCCGGGACTGGTGAGCAGTACTTC	CAWSAGTGEQYF
few	TRBV27	TRBJ1-2	-	TGTGCCAGCGGCCCTGGGCTGCCCAACTATGGCTACACCTTC	CASGPGLPNYGYTF
-	TRBV6-5	TRBJ1-4	TRBD1	TGTGCCAGCAGGACAGGGACCGAAAAACTGTTTTTT	CASRTGTEKLFF
-	TRBV27	TRBJ2-7	-	TGTGCCAGCAGTCCTCTCGTCCCAGGATCCTACGAGCAGTACTTC	CASSPLVPGSYEQYF
-	TRBV19	TRBJ1-2	TRBD1	TGTGCCAGTAGTATAGGGTCAGACAGGGAGGAATATGGCTACACCTTC	CASSIGSDREEYGYTF
-	TRBV5-4	TRBJ2-7	TRBD2	TGTGCCAGCAGCTTCCAAATGAGCGGGAACGAGCAGTACTTC	CASSFQMSGNEQYF
-	TRBV19	TRBJ1-2	-	TGTGCCAGTAGTATCGGGGTTGCCTATGGCTACACCTTC	CASSIGVAYGYTF
-	TRBV5-1	TRBJ2-7	TRBD2	TGCGCCAGCAGCTTCCGGGAGGGGGCCTACGAGCAGTACTTC	CASSFREGAYEQYF
-	TRBV4-1	TRBJ1-1	TRBD1	TGCGCCAGCAGCTCCGGGACAGGGGCTGAAGCTTTCTTT	CASSSGTGAEAFF
-	TRBV25-1	TRBJ1-2	-	TGTGCCAGCACCTCAGAGGAGGGGAATCACGGCTACACCTTC	CASTSEEGNHGYTF
-	TRBV27	TRBJ2-7	TRBD2	TGTGCCAGCAGTTTCTCTAGCGGGGTCTCCTACGAGCAGTACTTC	CASSFSSGVSYEQYF
-	TRBV12-3/TRBV12-4	TRBJ1-1	TRBD1	TGTGCCAGCAGGTGGGGACAGGCGGGTGAAGCTTTCTTT	CASRWGQAGEAFF
-	TRBV7-9	TRBJ1-2	TRBD1	TGTGCCAGCAGCTTAGGATCGACAGGGGCAGGCTACACCTTC	CASSLGSTGAGYTF
-	TRBV5-1	TRBJ1-2	-	TGCGCCAGCAGCCCATGGGGCAGGGGTATTGGCTACACCTTC	CASSPWGRGIGYTF
-	TRBV18	TRBJ2-5	TRBD2	TGTGCCAGCTCACCTAGCGGGGGGCCTGAGGGGACCCAGTACTTC	CASSPSGGPEGTQYF
-	TRBV10-3	TRBJ2-2	TRBD1	TGTGCCATCAGTGAGTTGGGGACAGTGAACACCGGGGAGCTGTTTTTT	CAISELGTVNTGELFF
-	TRBV3-1/TRBV3-2	TRBJ2-2	-	TGTGCCAGCAGCCTGTGGGGGGATACCGGGGAGCTGTTTTTT	CASSLWGDTGELFF
-	TRBV14	TRBJ2-1	TRBD2	TGTGCCAGCAGCCAATGGAGCGGGGGCGTCTACAATGAGCAGTTCTTC	CASSQWSGGVYNEQFF
once	TRBV4-1	TRBJ1-6	TRBD1	TGCGCCAGCAGCCAAGTGGGGCGAGGGACAGGGGGGCGCGGACGCCCTTCACCCCTCCACTTT	CASSQVGRGTGGRGRPSPLHF
-	TRBV27	TRBJ2-5	-	TGTGCCAGCAGGCAACGGGGGGCCCGTCAAGAGACCCAGTACTTC	CASRQRGARQETQYF
-	TRBV5-4	TRBJ1-1	-	TGTGCCAGCAGCCACGGACAGATGAACACTGAAGCTTTCTTT	CASSHGQMNTEAFF
-	TRBV7-9	TRBJ2-1	TRBD1	TGTGCCAGCAGCCCCCGGGGACAGGGCATGGACAATGAGCAGTTCTTC	CASSPRGQGMDNEQFF
-	TRBV25-1	TRBJ2-1	-	TGTGCCAGCAGTAGGGGAAAAGAGCAGTTCTTC	CASSRGKEQFF
-	TRBV6-5	TRBJ2-7	TRBD1	TGTGCCAGCAGTTACTTGGGACAGAATTACGAGCAGTACTTC	CASSYLGQNYEQYF
-	TRBV7-2	TRBJ2-1	TRBD2	TGTGCCAGCAGCTTAGGTACGGCGGGGGGTAAGGTTGAGCAGTTCTTC	CASSLGTAGGKVEQFF
-	TRBV6-1	TRBJ2-1	-	TGTGCCAGCAGTGAGTCTAGGACAGCAACCTACAATGAGCAGTTCTTC	CASSESRTATYNEQFF
-	TRBV3-1/TRBV3-2	TRBJ2-1	-	TGTGCCAGCAGCACCAAGGCCCCCCACAGGGTTGGCGATGAGCAGTTCTTC	CASSTKAPHRVGDEQFF
-	TRBV10-1	TRBJ2-5	TRBD2	TGCGCCAGCAGCGCAAGCGGGGGGAACCAAGAGACCCAGTACTTC	CASSASGGNQETQYF
-	TRBV12-3/TRBV12-4	TRBJ1-4	TRBD1	TGTGCCAGCAGTCTGTCGGGACAGCTGTTTTTT	CASSLSGQLFF
-	TRBV6-4	TRBJ2-7	TRBD2	TGTGCCAGCAGCTGGACTAGCGGCTACGAGCAGTACTTC	CASSWTSGYEQYF
-	TRBV10-2	TRBJ1-1	TRBD1	TGCGCCAGCAGTGACCAGGGGGCAGGTTTGGGCACTGAAGCTTTCTTT	CASSDQGAGLGTEAFF
-	TRBV19	TRBJ2-3	TRBD2	TGTGCCAGTAAGGCGATAGCGGGGGGCACAGATACGCAGTATTTT	CASKAIAGGTDTQYF